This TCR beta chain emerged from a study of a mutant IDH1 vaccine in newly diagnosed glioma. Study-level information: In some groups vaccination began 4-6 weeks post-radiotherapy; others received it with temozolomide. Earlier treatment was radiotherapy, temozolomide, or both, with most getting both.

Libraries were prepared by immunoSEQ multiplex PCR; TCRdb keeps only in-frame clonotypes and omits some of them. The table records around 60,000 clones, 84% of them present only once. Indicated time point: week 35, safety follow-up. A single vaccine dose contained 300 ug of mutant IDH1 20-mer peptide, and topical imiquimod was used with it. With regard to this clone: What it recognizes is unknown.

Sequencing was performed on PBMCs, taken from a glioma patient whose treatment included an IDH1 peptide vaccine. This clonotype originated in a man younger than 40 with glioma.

The CDR3 DNA is TGTGCCAGCAGCCCCGACAGGGGGCAACGAAATGAGCAGTTCTTC. Protein product: CASSPDRGQRNEQFF. The J gene is TRBJ2-1, the V gene TRBV2; 10 nucleotides match TRBD1. The CDR3 has 15 amino acids. Trimming took 6 bases from V and 7 from J; bases not matched to a gene: 9. Germline V gene data show CDR1 as SNHLY and CDR2 as FYNNEI.